These 31 T cell receptor beta chains share one sample of origin, sequenced in a study of human T cells and chemical hapten exposure. Time point reported: pre-sensitization, week 0. Sample treatment: therapeutic diphenylcyclopropenone sensitization with weekly scalp DPC. TCRdb called the RACE reads again in MiXCR, with one record for every CDR3 protein. The table records 35,000 to 50,000 distinct CDR3 sequences, roughly a tenth of them present only once. The specimen was whole blood, collected in connection with sensitization to the hapten diphenylcyclopropenone (DPC). Receptors originate from a man aged 25-40 years with alopecia areata. Some clones in this sample may be carry-over from other donors' samples.

This clonotype was observed at least ten times. The chain joins TRBV28 to TRBJ1-1; D ambiguous. The length of the CDR3 is 14 residues. Germline V gene data show CDR1 as MDHEN and CDR2 as SYDVKM. Trimming took 3 bases from V and 4 from J, leaving 12 bases between them. CDR3 residues: CASSFTMVGTEAFF. The CDR3 DNA sequence: TGTGCCAGCAGTTTCACCATGGTCGGCACTGAAGCTTTCTTT.

The J gene is TRBJ1-2, the V gene TRBV4-2; TRBD1 agrees at 9 bases. CDR1 is LGHNA and CDR2 is YNFKEQ in the germline V gene. The CDR3 is 15 residues long. V was clipped by 0 bases and J by 4 bases; unmatched bases: 3. The CDR3 DNA sequence: TGTGCCAGCAGCCAAGACGCGGGACAGGGCTATGGCTACACCTTC. This sequence encodes CASSQDAGQGYGYTF.

This clonotype was detected a few times. The gene calls are TRBV12-3 or TRBV12-4 and TRBJ2-5, with D possibly matching TRBD1 (5 bases). The V and J ends lost 2 bases and 11 bases respectively, with 15 bases between them. This CDR3 comprises 13 residues. For the CDR3, the DNA is TGTGCCAGCAGTTTATCAGTCAACAGGTTACAGTACTTC. Its translation is CASSLSVNRLQYF.

The chain combines TRBV23-1 with TRBJ2-4; TRBD2 is a possible D gene (6 bases). TRBV23-1 falls under the ORF class, with uncertain function. This CDR3 comprises 16 residues. Trimming took 4 bases from V and 0 from J, leaving 13 bases between them. For the CDR3, the DNA is TGCGCCAGCAGTCCTTGGAGGGACCTAGCCAAAAACATTCAGTACTTC. It encodes CASSPWRDLAKNIQYF.

This clonotype has just a few counts. The chain is built from TRBV7-9 and TRBJ1-5, with D perhaps matching TRBD1 (6 bases). CDR1 is SEHNR, CDR2 FQNEAQ, per germline (reference sequence). This CDR3 has 14 residues. The ends were cut back, 4 bases at V and 4 bases at J, with 11 bases in the middle. This chain's CDR3 is CASSSVQGNQPQHF. The CDR3 nucleotides read TGTGCCAGCAGCTCAGTCCAGGGGAATCAGCCCCAGCATTTT. The full variable domain, completed using reference TRBV7-9 and TRBJ1-5, is DTGVSQNPRHKITKRGQNVTFRCDPISEHNRLYWYRQTLGQGPEFLTYFQNEAQLEKSRLLSDRFSAERPKGSFSTLEIQRTEQGDSAMYLCASSSVQGNQPQHFGDGTRLSIL.

V is TRBV3-1 and J is TRBJ2-7, with 7 bases lining up with TRBD2. The V gene's germline CDR1 is LGHDT and CDR2 YNNKEL (reference sequence). This CDR3 has 13 amino acids. J gave up 9 bases and V 0 bases, and 5 bases lay outside the gene matches. The CDR3 loop reads CASSQDSGRVQYF. The CDR3 DNA follows: TGTGCCAGCAGCCAAGATTCAGGGAGGGTGCAGTACTTC.

The chain is built from TRBV9 and TRBJ2-3; 7 positions agree with TRBD1. The junction had 3 bases not matched to a gene; V was cut back by 0 bases and J by 2 bases. The CDR3 sequence is 15 residues long. Looked up from germline, CDR1 is SGDLS and CDR2 is YYNGEE. Written as DNA, the CDR3 is TGTGCCAGCAGCGTAGGACAGGGACCCACAGATACGCAGTATTTT. Translation: CASSVGQGPTDTQYF.

This clonotype was seen more than once but under ten times. The V and J genes are TRBV3-1 and TRBJ1-5, with 10 bases identical to TRBD1. Trimming cost V 3 bases and J 4 bases; bases outside gene matches: 9. Looked up from germline, CDR1 is LGHDT and CDR2 is YNNKEL (reference sequence). The CDR3 has 17 residues. This chain's CDR3 is CASSHGQGQGRNQPQHF. The CDR3 coding sequence is TGTGCCAGCAGCCATGGTCAGGGACAGGGGAGGAATCAGCCCCAGCATTTT.

The genes are TRBV12-3 or TRBV12-4 and TRBJ1-3, with D perhaps matching TRBD1 (5 bases). Trimming stripped 5 bases from V and 2 bases from J, with 10 bases between. CDR3 size: 14 residues. CDR3: CASSPGAAGNTIYF. CDR3 DNA: TGTGCCAGCAGTCCCGGGGCGGCTGGAAACACCATATATTTT.

This clonotype was recorded at least ten times. The chain uses TRBV9 and TRBJ2-2, with D unresolved. V gave up 6 bases and J gave up 2 bases, with 11 bases separating them. Germline CDR1 SGDLS, CDR2 YYNGEE. The CDR3 is 14 residues long. CDR3 sequence reads: CASTERYNTGELFF. CDR3 coding DNA: TGTGCCAGCACTGAGCGATATAACACCGGGGAGCTGTTTTTT.

The chain has TRBV7-3 and TRBJ2-1; 10 bases are shared with TRBD2. Germline trimming cut 5 bases from V and 10 bases from J; bases unmatched to any gene: 8. The CDR3 is 14 residues long. Germline loops: CDR1 SGHTA, CDR2 FQGTGA. This CDR3 is CASSHSGRAKEQFF. The CDR3 DNA is TGTGCCAGCAGCCACAGCGGGAGGGCCAAGGAGCAGTTCTTC. Looking up the rest from reference TRBV7-3 and TRBJ2-1 gives the full variable domain: GAGVSQTPSNKVTEKGKYVELRCDPISGHTALYWYRQSLGQGPEFLIYFQGTGAADDSGLPNDRFFAVRPEGSVSTLKIQRTERGDSAVYLCASSHSGRAKEQFFGPGTRLTVL.

The V call is TRBV5-3, the J call TRBJ2-2, with D uncertain. TRBV5-3 is given ORF status, its function remaining uncertain. The CDR3 is 19 amino acids. Trimming took off 3 bases at V and 5 bases at J, with 26 bases between the two ends. The CDR3, as DNA: TGTGCCAGAAGCTCAAAACGGCAACATAACTGGTTGGAAACCGGGGAGCTGTTTTTT. It translates to CARSSKRQHNWLETGELFF.

The chain carries TRBV7-2 and TRBJ2-5; 8 bases line up with TRBD1. The CDR3 is 17 residues long. Germline V lookup: CDR1 SGHTA, CDR2 FQGNSA. The trim removed 3 bases at V and 1 base at J, leaving 10 bases unmatched. As DNA, the CDR3 is TGTGCCAGCAGCTTTTCCCTACGGGGACAGGCCCAAGAGACCCAGTACTTC. Translated, it gives CASSFSLRGQAQETQYF.

Ten or more counts support this clonotype. The gene calls are TRBV5-5 and TRBJ1-1; 8 positions agree with TRBD1. This CDR3 region has 15 residues. Germline V lookup: CDR1 SGHKS, CDR2 YYEKEE (reference sequence). V gave up 1 base and J gave up 6 bases; unmatched junction bases: 8. This chain's CDR3 is CASSLLGRGPSEAFF. The CDR3 nucleotides are TGTGCCAGCAGCTTGTTGGGCAGGGGGCCGTCTGAAGCTTTCTTT. The full variable domain, rest sourced from reference TRBV5-5 and TRBJ1-1, is DAGVTQSPTHLIKTRGQQVTLRCSPISGHKSVSWYQQVLGQGPQFIFQYYEKEERGRGNFPDRFSARQFPNYSSELNVNALLLGDSALYLCASSLLGRGPSEAFFGQGTRLTVV.

This clonotype has ten or more counts. The chain links TRBV2 to TRBJ1-1; D remains ambiguous. Per the germline V gene, CDR1 is SNHLY and CDR2 is FYNNEI. Trimming took off 2 bases at V and 0 bases at J, with 7 bases between the two ends. CDR3 length equals 14 residues. The DNA for the CDR3 is TGTGCCAGCAGTGAACCGAAAATGAACACTGAAGCTTTCTTT. It codes for CASSEPKMNTEAFF. Supplemented by reference TRBV2 and TRBJ1-1, the full variable domain reads EPEVTQTPSHQVTQMGQEVILRCVPISNHLYFYWYRQILGQKVEFLVSFYNNEISEKSEIFDDQFSVERPDGSNFTLKIRSTKLEDSAMYFCASSEPKMNTEAFFGQGTRLTVV.

This clonotype occurred many times. The V gene is TRBV27, the J gene TRBJ2-1; 7 nucleotides match TRBD2. CDR1 is MNHEY, CDR2 SMNVEV, per germline (reference sequence). V gave up 5 bases and J gave up 6 bases; unmatched junction bases: 16. The CDR3 totals 17 residues. CDR3 loop: CASSPPRPGGYVNEQFF. CDR3 bases: TGTGCCAGCAGTCCGCCCCGGCCGGGAGGATATGTCAATGAGCAGTTCTTC.

This clonotype is medium-sized (0.01 to 0.1%) within its sample. The chain combines TRBV7-9 with TRBJ2-7; D is perhaps TRBD2 (6 bases). Trimming stripped 5 bases from V and 4 bases from J, with 12 bases between. This CDR3 spans 13 amino acids. Germline assignment: CDR1 SEHNR and CDR2 FQNEAQ (reference sequence). The CDR3 DNA reads TGTGCCAGCAGCGGGGACTTTACGTACGAGCAGTACTTC. It specifies CASSGDFTYEQYF.

The genes are TRBV7-8 and TRBJ1-2; D is unresolved. Germline CDR1 SGHVS, CDR2 FQNEAQ. V was shortened by 0 bases and J by 6 bases, with 26 bases between the two germline ends. The CDR3 contains 19 residues. The CDR3 loop is CASSLALLTPIGEIHGYTF. Written as DNA, the CDR3 is TGTGCCAGCAGCTTAGCGCTTCTAACCCCTATTGGGGAGATTCATGGCTACACCTTC.

The chain couples TRBV29-1 to TRBJ2-1; D unclear. This CDR3 contains 15 residues. Trimming left V 1 base short and J 0 bases short, with 10 bases between. Germline V CDR1 and CDR2: SQVTM, ANQGSEA. In DNA form, the CDR3 reads TGCAGCGTTGAAGCTTTTCCAAGCTCCTACAATGAGCAGTTCTTC. Amino acid sequence: CSVEAFPSSYNEQFF.

This clonotype was counted many times. The chain uses TRBV6-5 and TRBJ2-7; D unclear. CDR1 and CDR2 (germline): MNHEY, SVGAGI. V lost 6 bases, J lost 2 bases, and 14 bases lay in between. The CDR3 totals 14 residues. CDR3 coding DNA: TGTGCCAGCAGGGCAATGGAGCAGACCTACGAGCAGTACGTC. Amino acid sequence: CASRAMEQTYEQYV.

Remarks on this clonotype: A much more abundant neighbour one base away suggests this may be a read error. This chain links TRBV7-8 with TRBJ1-1; 12 bases map to TRBD1. The V gene's germline CDR1 is SGHVS and CDR2 FQNEAQ. This CDR3 region has 15 residues. This CDR3 is CASTLGQGALTEALF. As DNA, the CDR3 is TGTGCCAGCACCCTGGGACAGGGGGCTTTGACTGAAGCTCTCTTT.

This clonotype was seen a few times. The chain employs TRBV6-2 or TRBV6-3 and TRBJ2-3, with D hard to call. Germline V gives CDR1 MNHEY, CDR2 SVGEGT. Trimming cost V 0 bases and J 5 bases, with 9 bases left between them. CDR3 length equals 14 residues. CDR3 sequence reads: CASSYSRSRDTQYF. CDR3 sequence (DNA): TGTGCCAGCAGTTACTCGCGGAGCCGAGATACGCAGTATTTT.

This clonotype was seen repeatedly, ten times or more. The CDR3 coding sequence is TGTGCCAGCAGTATAGCGGGAGCCCCCTACGAGCAGTACGTC. Amino acid sequence: CASSIAGAPYEQYV. The genes are TRBV28 and TRBJ2-7, with 9 bases that match TRBD2. The CDR3 sequence is 14 residues long. V was clipped by 5 bases and J by 2 bases; unmatched bases: 4. The germline CDR1 and CDR2 sequences are MDHEN and SYDVKM.

This clonotype was seen ten or more times. This chain joins TRBV3-2 and TRBJ1-1. TRBV3-2 is a listed pseudogene. The CDR3 has 13 residues. The DNA for the CDR3 is TGTGCCAGCAGCCAAGATTTTGGGCAGGAAGCTTTCTTT. Its protein is CASSQDFGQEAFF.

In this sample, this clonotype turned up a few times. CDR3 sequence: CAKTGKDTQYF. CDR3 nucleotide sequence: TGTGCCAAGACAGGGAAAGATACGCAGTATTTT. This chain links TRBV10-3 with TRBJ2-3; 7 nucleotides line up with TRBD1. Germline assignment: CDR1 ENHRY and CDR2 SYGVKD. The CDR3 length is 11 residues. V trimming: 10 bases; J trimming: 5 bases; junction bases outside the gene matches: 3.

This clonotype has just a few counts. The V call is TRBV25-1, the J call TRBJ2-1; 12 bases are shared with TRBD2. CDR1 and CDR2 (germline): MGHDK, SYGVNS. CDR3 length: 21 residues. V lost 0 bases and J lost 0; bases outside the gene matches: 12. The CDR3 reads CASSEYTPLAGGPSSYNEQFF. Written as DNA, the CDR3 is TGTGCCAGCAGTGAATATACCCCACTAGCGGGGGGTCCAAGCTCCTACAATGAGCAGTTCTTC.

This clonotype has ten or more counts. The chain joins TRBV4-2 to TRBJ2-7, with TRBD2 matching over 15 bases. This CDR3 region has 19 residues. J lost 1 base, V lost 4 bases, and 11 bases had no gene match. Germline CDR1 is LGHNA and CDR2 is YNFKEQ. The CDR3 DNA follows: TGTGCCAGCAGCCGGGCACCGGGACTAGCGGGAGGTGGATCCTACGAGCAGTACGTC. Its protein is CASSRAPGLAGGGSYEQYV.

This clonotype was detected many times. This sequence joins TRBV3-1 and TRBJ2-1; the match to TRBD2 covers 8 bases. J gave up 9 bases and V 6 bases, and 4 bases lay outside the gene matches. Germline V gene lookup returns CDR1 LGHDT and CDR2 YNNKEL (reference sequence). This CDR3 contains 12 residues. The CDR3 coding sequence is TGTGCCAGCAGACCAACTAGCGGTGAGCAGTTCTTC. Translated, it gives CASRPTSGEQFF.

The V call is TRBV11-2, the J call TRBJ2-5; D perhaps matches TRBD1 (5 bases). The germline CDR1 and CDR2 sequences are SGHAT and FQNNGV. The germline V and J ends were trimmed by 2 bases and 6 bases, with 16 bases remaining between them. This CDR3 is 15 amino acids long. CDR3 coding DNA: TGTGCCAGCAGCTTATCATCAGGGCTCGAAAAGACCCAGTACTTC. This codes for CASSLSSGLEKTQYF.

The chain combines TRBV20-1 with TRBJ2-1; TRBD2 matches at 12 bases. CDR3 length equals 14 residues. The ends lost 5 bases at V and 7 bases at J; junction bases unmatched: 6. Germline V gives CDR1 DFQATT, CDR2 SNEGSKA (reference sequence). CDR3 sequence: CSAERLAGVNEQFF. The CDR3 nucleotides read TGCAGTGCTGAACGACTAGCGGGGGTGAATGAGCAGTTCTTC.

This clonotype has a count of ten or more. V usage is TRBV2 and J usage is TRBJ2-2; 10 bases agree with TRBD1. V gave up 8 bases and J gave up 5 bases; unmatched junction bases: 8. The CDR3 consists of 15 residues. Germline assignment: CDR1 SNHLY and CDR2 FYNNEI. The CDR3 DNA is TGTGCCAGCGGCCGGGACAGGGGAGGTACCGGGGAGCTGTTTTTT. The encoded protein is CASGRDRGGTGELFF.